Below are 30 T cell receptor beta chains sequenced from a single sample in a study of T cells after yellow fever vaccination (dated by TCRdb to the late 2010s). Library method: 5' RACE. Sequenced on an Illumina HiSeq 2500. TCRdb trimmed the raw reads at Q25, called clones with MiXCR and kept productive beta chains. CDR3 protein sequences are deduplicated, and each keeps its most common genes and DNA. The sample records 50,000 or so distinct CDR3 sequences, 7.4% of which are singletons. The top ten clonotypes cover less than 35% of the sample. Per the publication, the treatment or condition label means: live attenuated yellow fever vaccine strain. Source: CD8+ T cells sorted from PBMCs, taken more than 14 days after the first yellow fever vaccination. The source of these receptors is a man in his late teens or twenties who received the YFV17D yellow fever vaccine.

There are many counts of this clonotype. The chain links TRBV9 to TRBJ1-1, with 9 nucleotides matching TRBD1. V shed 4 bases, J shed 2 bases, and the junction held 6 bases outside the gene matches. The CDR3 extends over 15 amino acids. Per the germline V gene, CDR1 is SGDLS and CDR2 is YYNGEE. The CDR3: CASSPRDRVNTEAFF. The CDR3 DNA is TGTGCCAGCAGCCCAAGGGACAGGGTAAACACTGAAGCTTTCTTT.

This clonotype came up many times. This chain connects TRBV6-5 to TRBJ2-5; D gene uncertain. Germline loops: CDR1 MNHEY, CDR2 SVGAGI. The CDR3 loop spans 16 amino acids. V gave up 0 bases and J gave up 4 bases, with 15 bases separating them. The CDR3 bases are TGTGCCAGCAGTTACTCACCGGGCCGTAGGACAGAGACCCAGTACTTC. It translates to CASSYSPGRRTETQYF.

V and J are TRBV5-6 and TRBJ2-1; D is ambiguous. V was cut by 1 base and J by 0 bases, with 11 bases left in between. CDR1 and CDR2 from the germline V gene are SGHDT and YYEEEE. The CDR3 consists of 16 residues. In DNA form, the CDR3 reads TGTGCCAGCAGCTTGAAGCCCCGAAGCTCCTACAATGAGCAGTTCTTC. As protein: CASSLKPRSSYNEQFF.

This clonotype has a handful of counts. V gene TRBV6-5 combines with J gene TRBJ2-2; D gene unclear. Germline-derived CDR1 and CDR2 are MNHEY and SVGAGI. Trimming removed 6 bases at V and 4 bases at J, with 6 bases between. There are 12 residues in the CDR3. DNA of the CDR3: TGTGCCAGCAGCTTTTCCACCGGGGAGCTGTTTTTT. Translated: CASSFSTGELFF.

This clonotype has a count of ten or more. The chain uses TRBV6-5 and TRBJ2-2; D uncertain. The CDR3 runs 14 residues. In germline, CDR1 is MNHEY, CDR2 SVGAGI. V lost 2 bases, J lost 3 bases, and 7 bases lay in between. The CDR3 region is CASSYLVDTGELFF. In DNA, the CDR3 is TGTGCCAGCAGTTACCTGGTCGACACCGGGGAGCTGTTTTTT.

This clonotype rates as medium-sized. The J gene is TRBJ2-3, the V gene TRBV12-3 or TRBV12-4; D possibly corresponds to TRBD2 (7 bases). Trimming pared 1 base from V and 11 bases from J, leaving 19 bases between. The CDR3 extends over 15 amino acids. In DNA form, the CDR3 reads TGTGCCAGCAGTTTAGGGGGGGGCGACCACCTCGGGCAGTATTTT. Translation gives CASSLGGGDHLGQYF.

This clonotype was seen ten or more times. The chain combines TRBV23-1 with TRBJ2-7; 8 bases line up with TRBD1. TRBV23-1 is classed as an ORF, of uncertain function. After removal of 6 bases from V and 0 bases from J, the junction contained 7 bases not matched to a gene. This CDR3 contains 15 residues. The CDR3 DNA is TGCGCCAGCAGGGTGGGACAGGTGGGCTCCTACGAGCAGTACGTC. Translated: CASRVGQVGSYEQYV.

Ten or more counts support this clonotype. The chain uses TRBV9 and TRBJ2-2, with 8 bases fitting TRBD1. This CDR3 is 14 amino acids long. V lost 3 bases to trimming and J lost 9 bases; unmatched junction nucleotides: 7. CDR1 and CDR2 from the germline V gene are SGDLS and YYNGEE. The CDR3 nucleotides are TGTGCCAGCAGCGGCGACAGGGGTACTAGGGAGCTGTTTTTT. Amino acid sequence: CASSGDRGTRELFF.

This clonotype was observed many times. The genes are TRBV18 and TRBJ2-5; 9 nucleotides align to TRBD2. Trimming at V came to 0 bases and at J to 7 bases, leaving 6 bases not matched to a gene. The CDR3 extends over 15 amino acids. Germline CDR1 KGHSH, CDR2 LQKENI. CDR3 sequence (DNA): TGTGCCAGCTCACCACCGGGGACTAGCTTTGTGACCCAGTACTTC. Amino acid sequence: CASSPPGTSFVTQYF.

CDR3 in amino acids: CASTPAGYNEQFF. CDR3 coding DNA: TGTGCCAGCACTCCGGCAGGCTACAATGAGCAGTTCTTC. This sequence joins TRBV27 and TRBJ2-1; unclear D gene. The CDR3 has 13 residues. With 7 bases removed from V and 3 bases from J, the gap between germline ends came to 10 bases. The germline gives CDR1 MNHEY, CDR2 SMNVEV (reference sequence).

This clonotype has a count of ten or more. J is TRBJ2-1 and V is TRBV10-3; 15 positions agree with TRBD2. With 3 bases clipped from V and 2 bases from J, the junction kept 5 bases outside the gene matches. This CDR3 has 18 residues. Germline V lookup: CDR1 ENHRY, CDR2 SYGVKD. The CDR3 DNA follows: TGTGCCATCAGTGACGGACTAGCGGGGGGGCTTACCTACAATGAGCAGTTCTTC. Protein: CAISDGLAGGLTYNEQFF.

The CDR3 coding sequence is TGCGCCAGCAGCCAACCCCCGTCTCCTGCTTTCTTT. This codes for CASSQPPSPAFF. This sequence joins TRBV4-1 and TRBJ1-1; D is undetermined. The V gene lost 2 bases and the J gene lost 11 bases, with 12 bases spanning the gap. The CDR3 totals 12 residues. The germline CDR1 and CDR2 sequences are MGHRA and YSYEKL.

This clonotype was seen ten or more times. The rearrangement links TRBV4-2 to TRBJ1-4, with 10 positions matching TRBD1. This CDR3 contains 17 residues. Germline CDR1 LGHNA, CDR2 YNFKEQ. Trimming cost V 4 bases and J 2 bases; bases outside gene matches: 7. The chain's CDR3 is CASSPWTGGNTNEKLFF. The DNA of the CDR3 is TGTGCCAGCAGCCCTTGGACAGGGGGGAATACTAATGAAAAACTGTTTTTT.

This clonotype was recorded at least ten times. The chain recombines TRBV28 with TRBJ2-6; 10 positions match TRBD1. The CDR3 has 17 residues. CDR1 and CDR2 from the germline V gene are MDHEN and SYDVKM. After removal of 6 bases from V and 0 bases from J, the junction contained 5 bases not matched to a gene. The CDR3: CASRGTGVLSGANVLTF. As DNA, the CDR3 is TGTGCCAGCAGGGGGACAGGGGTCCTCTCTGGGGCCAACGTCCTGACTTTC.

The sample holds many counts of this clonotype. J is TRBJ2-1 and V is TRBV5-6; no clear D gene. Per germline, CDR1 SGHDT and CDR2 YYEEEE. CDR3 length: 15 residues. V was trimmed by 4 bases and J by 1 base, leaving 12 bases between them. CDR3: CASSPLVGSYNEQFF. In DNA form, the CDR3 reads TGTGCCAGCAGCCCCCTAGTGGGTTCCTACAATGAGCAGTTCTTC.

This clonotype was seen repeatedly, ten times or more. This chain joins TRBV12-3 or TRBV12-4 and TRBJ2-3; TRBD2 is a possible D gene (5 bases). The CDR3 sequence is 14 residues long. Trimming cost V 4 bases and J 2 bases, with 10 bases left between them. The CDR3 sequence: CASSSGLYTDTQYF. The CDR3 coding sequence is TGTGCCAGCAGTTCGGGGTTGTACACAGATACGCAGTATTTT.

This clonotype showed up many times. The J gene is TRBJ2-5, the V gene TRBV6-2 or TRBV6-3, with a weak D call TRBD2 (6 bases). In germline, CDR1 is MNHEY, CDR2 SVGEGT. The CDR3 loop spans 14 amino acids. Trimming cost V 9 bases and J 5 bases, with 19 bases left between them. The CDR3 is CASRSTSLRETQYF. The CDR3 nucleotides read TGTGCCAGTCGATCGACTAGTTTGCGGGAGACCCAGTACTTC.

This clonotype showed up just a few times. The chain carries TRBV7-8 and TRBJ1-5; unclear D gene. Germline V gives CDR1 SGHVS, CDR2 FQNEAQ. Trimming pared 5 bases from V and 0 bases from J, leaving 5 bases between. This CDR3 has 13 amino acids. CDR3: CASSRYSNQPQHF. The CDR3 DNA is TGTGCCAGCAGCCGATATAGCAATCAGCCCCAGCATTTT.

This clonotype was recorded many times. The chain is built from TRBV5-4 and TRBJ2-2, with unresolved D. The V gene's germline CDR1 is SGHNT and CDR2 YYREEE (reference sequence). The CDR3 is 16 residues long. Trimming took off 4 bases at V and 7 bases at J, with 20 bases between the two ends. CDR3 sequence reads: CASSTQQPLGVGELFF. CDR3 nucleotide sequence: TGTGCCAGCAGCACACAACAGCCCCTTGGTGTCGGGGAGCTGTTTTTT.

This clonotype was counted many times. The CDR3 protein is CASSSRRAGGVGTDTQYF. CDR3 nucleotides: TGTGCCAGCAGCTCCCGTCGGGCGGGTGGTGTGGGCACAGATACGCAGTATTTT. The chain links TRBV11-1 to TRBJ2-3; D might be TRBD2 (5 bases). The CDR3 covers 18 residues. V lost 4 bases and J lost 1, with 21 bases in between. Germline CDR1 is SGHAT and CDR2 is FQDESV (reference sequence).

This clonotype was detected many times. V and J are TRBV6-5 and TRBJ1-1; the D is unclear. Trimming left V 0 bases short and J 2 bases short, with 4 bases between. The CDR3 runs 13 residues. CDR1 is MNHEY and CDR2 is SVGAGI in the germline V gene. Written as DNA, the CDR3 is TGTGCCAGCAGTTACTCGGTCAACACTGAAGCTTTCTTT. Its protein product is CASSYSVNTEAFF.

To note about this clonotype: This clone may be a read error of a much larger clone one base away. This chain joins TRBV5-1 and TRBJ1-2; TRBD1 aligns across 7 bases. The CDR3 runs 15 residues. Germline V gene sequence: CDR1 SGHRS, CDR2 YFSETQ. CDR3 nucleotides: TGCGCCAGCAGCTTGGGTCGACAGGGAATCTATGGCTACATCTTC. Translated: CASSLGRQGIYGYIF. The complete variable domain, with remaining parts taken from reference TRBV5-1 and TRBJ1-2, reads KAGVTQTPRYLIKTRGQQVTLSCSPISGHRSVSWYQQTPGQGLQFLFEYFSETQRNKGNFPGRFSGRQFSNSRSEMNVSTLELGDSALYLCASSLGRQGIYGYIFGSGTRLTVV.

This clonotype showed up many times. This chain uses TRBV12-3 or TRBV12-4 with TRBJ2-7, with 10 bases aligning to TRBD1. This CDR3 region has 15 residues. Trimming cost V 3 bases and J 5 bases; bases outside gene matches: 7. The CDR3 reads CASSFRDRGVDEQYF. CDR3 in DNA: TGTGCCAGCAGTTTTCGGGACAGGGGAGTAGACGAGCAGTACTTC.

This clonotype has a count of ten or more. The gene calls are TRBV28 and TRBJ2-2; D is undetermined. In germline, CDR1 is MDHEN, CDR2 SYDVKM. Between the trimmed V and J ends, which lost 2 bases and 4 bases, there was a span of 5 bases. CDR3 length: 13 amino acids. The CDR3 DNA sequence: TGTGCCAGCAGTTTAGGCAGCACCGGGGAGCTGTTTTTT. Its protein is CASSLGSTGELFF.

This clonotype occurred many times. The rearrangement links TRBV6-2 or TRBV6-3 to TRBJ2-1, with 14 bases that match TRBD2. The CDR3 length is 16 residues. Germline V gene sequence: CDR1 MNHEY, CDR2 SVGEGT. The V segment lost 2 bases and the J segment 7 bases; nucleotides outside the gene matches: 4. CDR3 loop: CASSYTTSGGGNEQFF. DNA of the CDR3: TGTGCCAGCAGTTACACGACTAGCGGGGGGGGGAATGAGCAGTTCTTC.

This clonotype was detected a few times. This sequence joins TRBV20-1 and TRBJ2-1; 9 nucleotides align to TRBD1. The CDR3 runs to 15 residues. J was trimmed by 2 bases and V by 5 bases; bases with no gene match: 7. The germline V gene has CDR1 DFQATT and CDR2 SNEGSKA (reference sequence). This CDR3 reads CSALYRGRAYNEQFF. CDR3 DNA sequence: TGCAGTGCTCTCTACAGGGGGCGAGCCTACAATGAGCAGTTCTTC.

This clonotype occurred many times. The chain uses TRBV2 and TRBJ1-1, with 9 bases lining up with TRBD1. This CDR3 has 13 residues. Germline lookup yields CDR1 SNHLY and CDR2 FYNNEI. The junction had 6 bases not matched to a gene; V was cut back by 7 bases and J by 6 bases. The CDR3 DNA reads TGTGCCAGCATTTCGGGACAGGGCCCTGAAGCTTTCTTT. This sequence encodes CASISGQGPEAFF.

This clonotype was counted ten times or more. The rearrangement links TRBV4-2 to TRBJ2-3; D tentatively fits TRBD1 or TRBD2 (5 bases each). V lost 0 bases to trimming and J lost 2 bases, with 12 bases between them. Germline assignment: CDR1 LGHNA and CDR2 YNFKEQ. This CDR3 spans 16 amino acids. CDR3 coding DNA: TGTGCCAGCAGCCAAGAGAAGGGGAGATACACAGATACGCAGTATTTT. It encodes CASSQEKGRYTDTQYF.

This clonotype was seen at least ten times. The chain carries TRBV7-9 and TRBJ1-4; no firm D call. Germline V gene lookup returns CDR1 SEHNR and CDR2 FQNEAQ (reference sequence). V shed 1 base and J shed 5 bases, with 8 bases lying between them. The length of the CDR3 is 14 residues. In DNA, the CDR3 is TGTGCCAGCAGCTTAGTAGGTGCAAATGAAAAACTGTTTTTT. It yields the protein CASSLVGANEKLFF.

In this sample, this clonotype turned up many times. This chain joins TRBV5-1 and TRBJ1-2, with 9 bases fitting TRBD1. CDR3 size: 16 residues. Germline CDR1 reads SGHRS; CDR2 reads YFSETQ. J gave up 0 bases and V 5 bases, and 8 bases lay outside the gene matches. CDR3 sequence (DNA): TGCGCCAGCAGTCGTCCCGGGACAGGGACTAACTATGGCTACACCTTC. Its protein product is CASSRPGTGTNYGYTF.